One sample yielded the 22 T cell receptor beta chains listed below, sequenced in a study of T-cell memory formation after mild COVID-19 (TCRdb year 2021). The method was 5' RACE. The data were produced on an Illumina NovaSeq 6000. The public reads were reprocessed in TCRdb via fastp at Q25 and MiXCR, keeping in-frame beta chains. Rows are unified per CDR3 protein, each entry keeping the most common DNA and genes. The sample records around 340,000 distinct CDR3 sequences, approximately 15% of which are singletons. Less than 25% of the sample is in the top ten clones. Sequencing input: PBMCs or a T cell subset sorted from them (not recorded which). These TCRs come from a man younger than 30 who had mild COVID-19 (a few samples of this study predate the infection). The sample titles of this study are shuffled in the database, so cell type and time point are left out; the donor was told from shared clones.

This clonotype was detected only a few times. This chain connects TRBV9 to TRBJ1-1; 8 bases fit TRBD1. The CDR3 has 15 amino acids. V trimming: 3 bases; J trimming: 3 bases; junction bases outside the gene matches: 7. Germline V gives CDR1 SGDLS, CDR2 YYNGEE. Here the CDR3 DNA reads TGTGCCAGCAGCGATCCGGGACAGGCCGACACTGAAGCTTTCTTT. Its translation: CASSDPGQADTEAFF.

This clonotype was counted only a few times. This rearrangement joins TRBV12-3 or TRBV12-4 to TRBJ2-1; D may be TRBD1 (7 bases). V was cut by 9 bases and J by 2 bases, with 17 bases left in between. CDR3 length equals 15 residues. The CDR3, as DNA: TGTGCCAGTACGACGGGGGACAGCCCCTACAATGAGCAGTTCTTC. The encoded protein is CASTTGDSPYNEQFF.

The chain joins TRBV28 to TRBJ2-5; 11 bases map to TRBD2. Losses at the gene ends were 6 bases for V and 7 bases for J; bases not matched to a gene: 7. Germline V lookup: CDR1 MDHEN, CDR2 SYDVKM. This CDR3 is 14 amino acids long. The CDR3 nucleotides are TGTGCCAGCAGGGCTAGCGGGGGGCTGTGGACCCAGTACTTC. This encodes CASRASGGLWTQYF.

This clonotype appeared many times. CDR3 bases: TGCGCCAGCAGCCGGGGGACTAGCGGGGGTGAGACCCAGTACTTC. Translating it yields CASSRGTSGGETQYF. The genes are TRBV5-1 and TRBJ2-5; 14 nucleotides agree with TRBD2. Germline V gene data show CDR1 as SGHRS and CDR2 as YFSETQ. The CDR3 extends over 15 amino acids. The V and J ends lost 4 bases and 5 bases, in that order; junction bases with no gene match: 4.

Ten or more counts support this clonotype. V gene TRBV7-8 combines with J gene TRBJ2-3; D is undetermined. The CDR3 length is 16 residues. CDR1 SGHVS and CDR2 FQNEAQ come from the germline V gene. V shed 2 bases and J shed 0 bases, with 12 bases lying between them. CDR3 region: CASSLSEIRSTDTQYF. CDR3 bases: TGTGCCAGCAGCTTATCGGAGATTAGGAGCACAGATACGCAGTATTTT.

This rearrangement joins TRBV19 to TRBJ2-3; maybe TRBD2 (6 bases). V was shortened by 9 bases and J by 2 bases, with 15 bases between the two germline ends. From germline, CDR1 is LNHDA and CDR2 SQIVND (reference sequence). This CDR3 comprises 14 residues. In DNA, the CDR3 is TGTGCCAGCCACCGGCGGGGATACACAGATACGCAGTATTTT. Translated: CASHRRGYTDTQYF.

This chain links TRBV20-1 with TRBJ2-3; possibly TRBD1 for D (5 bases). Germline V gene data show CDR1 as DFQATT and CDR2 as SNEGSKA (reference sequence). The CDR3 is 12 residues long. V was cut by 5 bases and J by 0 bases, with 6 bases left in between. The CDR3: CSAGASTDTQYF. The CDR3 bases are TGCAGTGCTGGGGCAAGCACAGATACGCAGTATTTT.

This clonotype was detected a few times. The chain uses TRBV7-9 and TRBJ2-7; 9 positions match TRBD2. This CDR3 is built from 15 residues. The V segment lost 4 bases and the J segment 6 bases; nucleotides outside the gene matches: 10. CDR1 and CDR2 from the germline V gene are SEHNR and FQNEAQ (reference sequence). The CDR3 nucleotides are TGTGCCAGCAGCTCTGCCCCCGGACTAGCGCGCGAGCAGTACGTC. It codes for CASSSAPGLAREQYV.

The chain links TRBV5-1 to TRBJ2-2; D is unclear. The CDR3 covers 16 residues. Germline values: CDR1 SGHRS, CDR2 YFSETQ. The ends were cut back, 4 bases at V and 0 bases at J, with 13 bases in the middle. The CDR3 region has the DNA TGCGCCAGCAGCCCTACGGGCCCGCCGAACACCGGGGAGCTGTTTTTT. Its protein product is CASSPTGPPNTGELFF. The full variable domain, with the rest looked up from reference TRBV5-1 and TRBJ2-2, is KAGVTQTPRYLIKTRGQQVTLSCSPISGHRSVSWYQQTPGQGLQFLFEYFSETQRNKGNFPGRFSGRQFSNSRSEMNVSTLELGDSALYLCASSPTGPPNTGELFFGEGSRLTVL.

This clonotype was seen only a few times. The chain uses TRBV6-2 or TRBV6-3 and TRBJ1-2; D not certain. This CDR3 spans 12 amino acids. The V end lost 0 bases, the J end lost 8 bases, and 7 bases lay between the germline ends. Germline-derived CDR1 and CDR2 are MNHEY and SVGEGT. DNA for the CDR3: TGTGCCAGCAGTTACTCAATGGGAGGCTACACCTTC. Its protein is CASSYSMGGYTF.

This clonotype was seen a handful of times. CDR3 bases: TGCAGCGTTGCTTCAGGGAGAAATCAGCCCCAGCATTTT. Amino acid sequence: CSVASGRNQPQHF. The J gene is TRBJ1-5, the V gene TRBV29-1, with TRBD1 as a possible D gene (5 bases). CDR1 is SQVTM and CDR2 is ANQGSEA in the germline V gene. CDR3 size: 13 residues. The ends were cut back, 4 bases at V and 4 bases at J, with 11 bases in the middle.

This clonotype showed up just a few times. The DNA of the CDR3 is TGTGCCAGCAGTACTTACAGGGGCTTGGGCTATGGCTACACCTTC. Protein: CASSTYRGLGYGYTF. The chain links TRBV27 to TRBJ1-2; 7 nucleotides match TRBD1. V lost 5 bases and J lost 4; bases outside the gene matches: 10. Per the germline V gene, CDR1 is MNHEY and CDR2 is SMNVEV (reference sequence). The length of the CDR3 is 15 residues.

V usage is TRBV9 and J usage is TRBJ1-1, with D maybe TRBD1 (5 bases). Germline assignment: CDR1 SGDLS and CDR2 YYNGEE. V lost 0 bases and J 6 bases, leaving 9 bases between the germline ends. The CDR3 consists of 13 residues. The CDR3 DNA sequence: TGTGCCAGCAGCGTAGGGGGCGAGTCTGAAGCTTTCTTT. Translated, it gives CASSVGGESEAFF.

This clonotype has at least ten counts. The chain is built from TRBV7-2 and TRBJ2-1, with TRBD1 as a possible D gene (5 bases). The CDR3 covers 15 residues. CDR1 is SGHTA, CDR2 FQGNSA, per germline. V was trimmed by 2 bases and J by 6 bases, leaving 14 bases between them. In DNA, the CDR3 is TGTGCCAGCAGCTTAACCTCAGCGCAGGGCAATGAGCAGTTCTTC. Translated, it gives CASSLTSAQGNEQFF.

This clonotype was observed a few times. The chain couples TRBV4-1 to TRBJ1-4, with D possibly being TRBD1 (6 bases). This CDR3 contains 15 residues. The V end was cut by 5 bases, the J end by 8 bases, with 18 bases between. CDR1 and CDR2 (germline): MGHRA, YSYEKL. The CDR3 sequence is CASSSSSGVREKLFF. CDR3 coding DNA: TGCGCCAGCAGCTCCTCTTCAGGGGTCCGGGAAAAACTGTTTTTT.

This chain joins TRBV7-9 and TRBJ2-5, with D perhaps assigned TRBD1 or TRBD2 (5 bases each). Trimming removed 7 bases from V and 4 bases from J, with 13 bases in between. Looked up from germline, CDR1 is SEHNR and CDR2 is FQNEAQ (reference sequence). The CDR3 sequence is 13 residues long. The CDR3 spells CASTASGGETQYF. The CDR3 nucleotides read TGTGCCAGCACCGCCTCTGGGGGAGAGACCCAGTACTTC.

The chain uses TRBV11-2 and TRBJ2-3, with a possible D match to TRBD2 (5 bases). CDR1 and CDR2 from the germline V gene are SGHAT and FQNNGV. This CDR3 is 15 amino acids long. V lost 5 bases to trimming and J lost 1 base, with 13 bases between them. CDR3 amino acids: CASSRTLRGTDTQYF. As DNA, the CDR3 is TGTGCCAGCAGCCGGACTTTGCGGGGCACAGATACGCAGTATTTT.

This rearrangement joins TRBV29-1 to TRBJ2-1; D gene unclear. This CDR3 is 14 amino acids long. The germline CDR1 and CDR2 sequences are SQVTM and ANQGSEA. Between the trimmed V and J ends, which lost 4 bases and 4 bases, there was a span of 14 bases. Written as DNA, the CDR3 is TGCAGCGTTGTTATGACCCTGTCATACAATGAGCAGTTCTTC. Amino acid sequence: CSVVMTLSYNEQFF.

This chain connects TRBV7-2 to TRBJ1-3, with D tentatively TRBD1 (5 bases). The CDR3 totals 16 residues. V was trimmed by 4 bases and J by 2 bases, leaving 15 bases between them. Germline V CDR1 and CDR2: SGHTA, FQGNSA. The chain's CDR3 is CASSSLGGAAGNTIYF. The CDR3 bases are TGTGCCAGCAGCTCCCTAGGAGGGGCGGCTGGAAACACCATATATTTT.

The chain links TRBV7-2 to TRBJ1-4; D gene unclear. V lost 3 bases, J lost 6 bases, and 11 bases lay in between. CDR1 is SGHTA and CDR2 is FQGNSA in the germline V gene. CDR3 length: 14 residues. The CDR3 spells CASSFTLADEKLFF. The CDR3 bases are TGTGCCAGCAGCTTCACCCTGGCGGATGAAAAACTGTTTTTT.

This clonotype has just a few counts. This CDR3 is CASSLASSVYGYTF. The DNA for the CDR3 is TGCGCCAGCAGCTTGGCATCGTCCGTCTATGGCTACACCTTC. The V and J genes are TRBV5-1 and TRBJ1-2; no reliable D call. Germline loops: CDR1 SGHRS, CDR2 YFSETQ. The V gene lost 0 bases and the J gene lost 4 bases, with 10 bases spanning the gap. The CDR3 covers 14 residues.

With respect to this clonotype: The CDR3 ends on some other residue instead of the conserved phenylalanine or tryptophan, so this is likely a read error. The DNA is omitted, as the CDR3 cannot be located on it reliably, and the CDR3 follows TCRdb's listing. V gene TRBV19 combines with J gene TRBJ1-2; the D call TRBD1 from the table was never checked on the DNA. The germline V gene encodes CDR1 LNHDA and CDR2 SQIVND (reference sequence). The CDR3 length equals 12 residues, ends included. The chain's CDR3 is CASTMGPGQGAL.